The present TCR beta chain was sequenced within a study of cytomegalovirus exposure and HLA in healthy donors (TCRdb year 2017). Background for the entire study: According to an earlier analysis of 587 of the donors, about 179 million T cells yielded roughly 110 million unique TCR beta sequences and about 280 Gb of sequence data. Roughly 5 DR-DQ haplotypes were handled as single units for association and clustering because linkage in the cohort was strong. Alongside the repertoire data, information on donor age, sex, ethnicity and CMV serostatus was compiled. An early release covering 500 to 750 HLA-typed donors comprised roughly 300 gigabases of sequencing data and 85 million to 100 million unique TCR sequences. A later analysis re-examined previously published TCR beta repertoires from about 700 donors and added high-resolution HLA genotyping to investigate patterns of TCR occurrence. In addition to the first cohort of 500 to 850 subjects, a separate validation cohort of 120 different subjects was used. An earlier analysis of a few hundred of the donors applied high-throughput TCR beta sequencing to assess whether each TCR beta V gene segment acted as functional or pseudogenic. Among roughly 400 genotyped donors of the cohort, an average of roughly 230,000 unique TCR beta nucleotide sequences was sequenced per donor, of which about 18% were non-productive. Of the roughly 390 genotyped donors, 65% to 90% were placed in the genetic ancestry cluster associated with self-reported Caucasian donors. Typing coverage differed by locus: A, B, C, DRB1 and DQB1 were typed in roughly 629-630 donors, DQA1 in 500 to 550, DPA1 in some 600, and DPB1 in 450 to 480. HLA typing covered class I and class II loci at four-digit resolution. To predict cytomegalovirus infection status, the study brought together high-throughput TCR immunosequencing, statistical association of individual TCRs with disease status, and machine learning. The later analysis used no new phenotypic data to find candidate immune exposures, relying instead on TCR beta sequences and their occurrence across donors. The study was designed to test whether signatures of past pathogen exposure could be identified by cataloging public T cell receptors. A later genetic analysis took genome-wide SNP genotypes for about 65% of the roughly 670 donors and used that subset as a discovery cohort. Using immunosequencing, the study profiled T cell repertoires from roughly 650 subjects and related those repertoires to cytomegalovirus serostatus. All discovery cohort repertoires had been generated on a single sequencing platform.

The cysteine opens and the phenylalanine closes a CDR3 of 12 amino acids. The kept DNA is CDR3 alone, 36 bases in frame from the first base. CDR1 and CDR2 (LNHDA, SQIVND) derive from the germline V gene (reference sequence). The cohort was made up of 650 to 700 healthy bone marrow donors. Cohort members were all nominally healthy when sampled, although unrecorded immune exposures were likely present. The donor was CMV seronegative and was included in the group of around 320 seronegative cohort members. A peripheral blood sample was collected from each donor, and TCR beta sequencing was performed on peripheral blood mononuclear cells. The Qiagen DNeasy Blood Extraction Kit was used to extract genomic DNA from the blood cell samples. Overall results and qualifications from the work: The classifier was reported to diagnose cytomegalovirus status with high specificity and sensitivity in both the original cohort and the validation cohort. At a false discovery rate of 0.05, a later analysis linked 16,951 TCR beta sequences to specific HLA alleles. In an earlier analysis of approximately 590 of the donors, most TCR beta V segments appeared in productive rearrangements about 87% or about 30% of the time, broadly matching IMGT annotations. Fewer than 20 rarely observed V segments, including chromosome 9 orphons, were excluded from the earlier analysis of 550 to 700 of the donors because counts were too low. In vitro tests confirmed that a few of the cytomegalovirus-associated TCR beta chains recognize cytomegalovirus antigens. According to a later analysis, TCR association rates differed among HLA loci, with DRB1 alleles showing the most associated TCRs and HLA-C alleles showing the fewest. For the cohort, immune exposure information was limited to CMV serostatus. The cohort was sequenced for TCR beta chains only, and without alpha or paired-chain data the features that could be detected were limited. A further reported finding was that TCR beta sequences accurately predicted the HLA-A and HLA-B alleles for most subjects in the first cohort. Because HLA typing was missing for some donors at each locus, association tests included only the typed subset. A cluster of highly shared sequence variants was judged likely to represent a technical artifact of the sequencing pipeline. In a later analysis, HLA-associated TCR beta chains were found to be more clonally expanded and to have lower generation probabilities than equally common non-associated chains. Presence/absence analyses assumed roughly uniform sequencing depth across donors, an assumption that may not hold. Some IMGT-functional V segments, including TRBV6-2 and TRBV6-3, could not be distinguished by the 87-base-pair reads and were therefore excluded. In a later genetic analysis, fewer N-insertions in productive TCRs were reported among donors in an Asian-associated ancestry cluster than the roughly 700-donor mean. Correlated functional status among segregating V segments might be attributable to linkage disequilibrium, but an unknown experimental factor could not be ruled out. In the study, 150 to 200 TCR beta chains were listed as associated with cytomegalovirus. In a later analysis, several top co-occurrence clusters were reported to appear linked to parvovirus B19, influenza, CMV and Epstein-Barr virus. Strong co-occurrence of HLA alleles, especially DR and DQ, made assigning TCR associations to individual alleles difficult. V-gene and J-gene trimming of TCR beta chains was associated with a missense DCLRE1C variant in a later genetic analysis, and the association was replicated in an independent cohort. The authors suggested that the approach could potentially be extended to other disease states and immunological phenotypes. Most TCR sequences were seen in very few donors, while some public TCRs were found in many individuals. According to a later analysis, most CMV-associated TCR beta chains appeared to be HLA-restricted, and the HLA associations seemed to be driven largely by CMV exposure.

Points on this clone: Its cognate antigen has yet to be identified.

Libraries came from the immunoSEQ multiplex PCR assay. For the multiplex PCR, a mixture combining 60 forward primers for TCR Vbeta segments and 13 reverse primers for TCR Jbeta segments was used. A multiplex PCR assay on genomic DNA amplified the CDR3 region of rearranged TCR beta genes. Amplified TCR beta libraries were sequenced as 87-base-pair reads on the Illumina HiSeq System. The study's own analysis went as follows. In a later analysis, tens of millions of unique TCR beta chains were counted across the roughly 610 repertoires, and roughly 11 million of these chains were shared by at least two donors. A nearest-neighbor algorithm error-corrected the raw reads and collapsed the reads into unique sequences, merging closely related sequences to remove PCR and sequencing errors. CDR3 sequences were aligned to IMGT reference sequences to assign V, D and J gene segments. For a sequence to be retained, a match of at least six nucleotides to both a V gene segment and a J gene segment was required. A rearrangement counted as productive if the CDR3 had no stop codons and remained in frame with V and J, and every other rearrangement counted as non-productive. Following IMGT convention, CDR3 was defined as the stretch from the second conserved V-encoded cysteine up to the conserved J-encoded phenylalanine. The earlier analysis of some 550 of the donors excluded any sequence lacking an unambiguous match to a single V gene segment. An earlier analysis of around 600 of the donors classified V segments as functional when productive rearrangements were above 56.7% and as segregating when the standard deviation between donors was above 5%. A statistical classification framework was built to diagnose cytomegalovirus status from the catalog of TCR beta chain sequences. V and J gene assignment, in a later analysis, came from comparing TCR nucleotide sequences with IMGT/GENE-DB human TR gene sequences. In a later analysis, CDR3 sequences and most-parsimonious VDJ recombination scenarios were assigned using the TCRdist pipeline. A later analysis defined each TCR beta chain by its CDR3 amino acid sequence plus V-gene family, and excluded reads lacking a unique V-gene family. As a way to deal with suspected cross-contamination and a sequencing artifact, a later analysis dropped 450 to 700 nucleotide sequences that were highly shared and had low generation probability. For each public chain, a later analysis derived a clonal expansion index from normalized ranks of inferred template counts within each repertoire. In a later analysis, generation probabilities were computed using a VDJ recombination model fitted to out-of-frame rearrangements, and the results were checked against IGoR. A later analysis scored TCR-TCR, TCR-HLA and TCR-CMV co-occurrence with hypergeometric tests, applying a repertoire-size bias correction to TCR pairs. A later analysis estimated false discovery rates by permuting HLA or CMV assignments 20 times. In a later analysis, co-occurring TCRs were grouped using DBSCAN, and TCRdist sequence similarity was added for clustering within HLA-allele-positive subsets. Co-occurrence clustering excluded repertoires with fewer than 30,000 or more than 120,000 public chains, plus five with anomalous nucleotide sharing. The immuneACCESS repertoire file appears here via TCRdb, limited to in-frame rearrangements. These files lack a portion of the clones; in checked studies, under half of the deficit traces to unresolved V genes, and the cause of the others is not known. V and J calls and clone size are those listed in that table; D and trimming were worked out from the DNA. The sample's table lists a count of under 200,000 clones. Jointly, the top ten make up about 6.5% of the sample.

Rearrangement joined TRBV19 to TRBJ2-5, with the D gene uncertain. The DNA end favors TRBJ2-7, so the J call may be wrong. Source material: PBMCs. This TCR came from a man under 40 in good health and CMV-seronegative. The DNA is as follows: TGTGCCAGTAGTTCACAGAAATACGAGCAGTACTTC. Its product reads: CASSSQKYEQYF.